The present TCR beta chain was sequenced within a study of graft-versus-host responses after intestinal transplantation. Across the whole study: Each recipient received anti-thymocyte globulin induction, then tacrolimus and steroids for about 3 years.

Clones were sequenced by immunoSEQ multiplex PCR, and TCRdb holds only the in-frame ones, with some missing. Here the sample spans tens of thousands of clones, around nine tenths being singletons. Whole-study results and caveats: Individuals carrying graft-donor T cell macrochimerism showed high graft-versus-host to host-versus-graft clonal ratios in allografts. After transplant, early declines in HvG clones were associated with peak levels of circulating GvH clones.

This CDR3 is built from 15 residues. The V gene lost 3 bases and the J gene lost 5 bases, with 13 bases spanning the gap. Germline V gives CDR1 MNHEY, CDR2 SMNVEV (reference sequence). This clone was seen just once. The antigen is unknown. The sequence was obtained from a human patient who received an intestinal transplant, so some T cells may come from the graft donor. The specimen was PBMCs, collected 26 days after transplant. This chain uses TRBV27 with TRBJ2-2, with a weak D call TRBD1 (6 bases). The CDR3 sequence: CASSFTGHLTGELFF. CDR3 bases: TGTGCCAGCAGTTTTACGGGACACTTAACCGGGGAGCTGTTTTTT.